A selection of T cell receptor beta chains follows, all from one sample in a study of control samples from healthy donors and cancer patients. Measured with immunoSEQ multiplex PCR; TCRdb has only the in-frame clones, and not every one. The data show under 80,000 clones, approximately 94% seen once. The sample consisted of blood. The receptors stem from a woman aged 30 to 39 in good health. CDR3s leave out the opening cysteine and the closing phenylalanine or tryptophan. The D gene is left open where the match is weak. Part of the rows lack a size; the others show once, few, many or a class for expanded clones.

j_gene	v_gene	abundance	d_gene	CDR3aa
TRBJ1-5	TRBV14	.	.	ASSQDGPEKQPQH
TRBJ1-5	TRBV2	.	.	ATSDAPQPQH
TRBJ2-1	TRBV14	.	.	ASSQGGIANEQF
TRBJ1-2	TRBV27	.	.	ASTPNFPNNYGYT
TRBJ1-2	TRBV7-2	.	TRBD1	ASSLDGYDRAYT
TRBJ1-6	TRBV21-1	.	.	ASSFEHEGRLNSPLH
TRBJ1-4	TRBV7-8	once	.	ASSLIGSRAEKLF
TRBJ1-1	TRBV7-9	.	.	ASSLAKYMNTEAF
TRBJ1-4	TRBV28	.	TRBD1	ASSPSGGQGGEKLF
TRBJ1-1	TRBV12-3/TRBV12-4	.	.	ASISRADTEAF
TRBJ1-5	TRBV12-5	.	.	ASGLVQGGNQPQH
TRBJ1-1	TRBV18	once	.	ASSPLETGRGVQAF